This entry is about one TCR beta chain. The antigen this receptor binds is unknown. No much larger clonotype is one base removed from it; base qualities were not supplied. This record belongs to a study of blood T cells in healthy people across ages (dated by TCRdb to between 2014 and 2017). Regarding the complete study: Template switching captured roughly one uniquely barcoded TCR beta cDNA molecule per two T cells in model experiments. Age-related changes in TCR beta repertoire diversity were measured in the study by deep sequencing normalized with unique cDNA molecular identifiers. Donors were grouped into four age groups: young (average approximately 15 years), middle-aged (over 35), aged (around 60) and long-lived (about 89). To avoid experimental bias, donors of different ages were spread randomly across the sequencing lanes. The study analyzed two additional independent replicas of 1 million unique cDNA reads from the same blood draw for two donors, one aged 18 to 30 and one aged 80 or older.

What the research found in general, with its limitations: Compared with the aged group, the long-lived group had more naive CD4+ T cells, fewer expanded clones and increased TCR diversity, suggesting age selection. The percentage of naive T cells measured by flow cytometry correlated strongly with observed TCR beta diversity. Because donor CMV infection status was unknown, age-related changes in expanded clonotypes were potentially confounded. Observed TCR beta diversity per million T cells fell roughly linearly with age, and a significant reduction was already apparent by age approximately 41. Estimates of total diversity based on one million sequenced T cells were considered lower bounds and underestimates. Because profiling used bulk unsorted PBMCs, naive and antigen-experienced compartments could not be compared conclusively.

Libraries came from 5' RACE. The sequencer was an Illumina HiSeq 2500. A second PCR of roughly 6 to 11 cycles was run with a J-beta primer mix and a sample-barcoded 5' primer. A unique molecular identifier was introduced onto each TCR beta cDNA molecule by a template-switch 5' adaptor carrying 12 random nucleotides. Each sample yielded at least 3 million CDR3-containing paired-end reads. The Mint cDNA synthesis kit, primed by a TRBC-specific oligonucleotide, was used to synthesize first-strand cDNA from all RNA. Following uracil-DNA glycosylase treatment, a first 18-cycle PCR with universal primers M1SS and BC2_uni_R was performed on all cDNA. As for how the authors treated the data: Normalization of each sample was performed by random selection of 1 million high-quality reads, each carrying a distinct molecular identifier. Reads sharing molecular identifiers were discarded rather than binned into consensus sequences. MiTCR, with a Q25 quality threshold and the strictest error-elimination algorithm, was used for CDR3 identification, clonotype clustering and error correction. Lower-bound total TCR beta diversity was estimated with a nonparametric unseen species model using Euler transformation. TCRdb reran the public reads through fastp at Q25 and MiXCR, keeping productive beta chains. Duplicate CDR3 protein sequences are folded into a single record with the most common DNA and genes. What appears here as the V and J calls and clone size reflects TCRdb's work, not the paper's. The sample table records about 2 million distinct CDR3 sequences; approximately 50% of these occur just once. The ten biggest clones cover 2.1% of the sample.

CDR1 and CDR2, looked up from the germline V gene, are SGHTA and FQGNSA. V is reduced by 5 bases and J by 0 bases, leaving a spacing of 12 bases between them. Its CDR3 holds 15 amino acids, cysteine through phenylalanine. Left in the record is the CDR3 DNA by itself, 45 bases read in frame from the first base. Donors were 30 to 45 systemically healthy Caucasian individuals from Russia aged roughly 6 to 95 years. Roughly 10 milliliters of peripheral blood were drawn from each donor into EDTA-treated Vacutainer tubes. Ficoll-Paque density-gradient centrifugation was used to isolate PBMCs, with at least 6 million per sample. Total RNA was extracted from PBMCs with Trizol reagent, with at least 5 micrograms obtained per sample. Naive CD45RAhigh/CD27high T cell percentages were measured by flow cytometry on a PBMC aliquot from every donor.

The rearrangement joined TRBV7-2 to TRBJ2-3; the D gene is not confidently resolved. Source material: blood. The clonotype was recovered from a woman in her thirties or forties in good health. The CDR3 in this case is CASSVWTTSTDTQYF. The bases are TGTGCCAGCAGCGTTTGGACCACTAGCACAGATACGCAGTATTTT.